The 26 T cell receptor beta chains below all came from one sample that was sequenced in a study of blood T cell repertoires in COVID-19. The protocol was immunoSEQ multiplex PCR, while the TCRdb copy is restricted to in-frame clones and leaves out a portion. The repertoire has approximately 300,000 clones, nearly 90% of them found once; the top ten carry around 0.93%. Sequenced: peripheral blood. These receptor sequences come from a woman aged 40 to 55 with COVID-19, enrolled during active disease.

CDR3 nucleotides: TGTGCCACCCAGTACGGGAGCCACGAGCAGTACTTC. It is translated as CATQYGSHEQYF. This chain links TRBV7-2 with TRBJ2-7; tentative D call: TRBD2 (6 bases). Per germline, CDR1 SGHTA and CDR2 FQGNSA. The CDR3 is 12 residues long. Trimming removed 10 bases from V and 5 bases from J, with 15 bases in between.

The V and J genes are TRBV28 and TRBJ1-5; 9 bases are a match to TRBD1. V lost 7 bases, J lost 2 bases, and 6 bases stayed unmatched. Germline CDR1 reads MDHEN; CDR2 reads SYDVKM. This CDR3 contains 15 residues. The CDR3, as DNA: TGTGCCAGCAACACACAGGGGGCGGGCAATCAGCCCCAGCATTTT. Its translation: CASNTQGAGNQPQHF. Variable domain in full (rest from reference TRBV28 and TRBJ1-5): DVKVTQSSRYLVKRTGEKVFLECVQDMDHENMFWYRQDPGLGLRLIYFSYDVKMKEKGDIPEGYSVSREKKERFSLILESASTNQTSMYLCASNTQGAGNQPQHFGDGTRLSIL.

This clone has more than one count but fewer than ten. The rearrangement joins TRBV10-3 to TRBJ2-4; TRBD2 is a possible D gene (6 bases). The CDR3 has 16 residues. V lost 2 bases to trimming and J lost 1 base, with 12 bases between them. CDR1 is ENHRY, CDR2 SYGVKD, per germline. CDR3 coding DNA: TGTGCCATCAGTGAGGGGGGGATGGTCGCCAAAAACATTCAGTACTTC. As protein: CAISEGGMVAKNIQYF.

A remark on this clone: Mismatch with germline at one junction end may stem from a read error. This chain links TRBV6-6 with TRBJ1-6; D is perhaps TRBD1 (5 bases). The germline V gene has CDR1 MNHNY and CDR2 SVGAGI (reference sequence). This CDR3 comprises 11 residues. The CDR3 nucleotides read TGTGCCAGCAGTTACAAGCTAGGGGCCTTTTTT. Residues: CASSYKLGAFF.

The gene calls are TRBV6-2 or TRBV6-3 and TRBJ2-7, with D perhaps matching TRBD1 (6 bases). The germline gives CDR1 MNHEY, CDR2 SVGEGT. Trimming took off 5 bases at V and 3 bases at J, with 11 bases between the two ends. This CDR3 region has 13 residues. This chain's CDR3 is CASSLLTGYEQYF. CDR3 nucleotides: TGTGCCAGCAGTCTTCTGACAGGCTACGAGCAGTACTTC.

The chain has TRBV19 and TRBJ2-7; weak D call: TRBD2 (6 bases). The CDR3 runs 15 residues. CDR1 is LNHDA, CDR2 SQIVND, per germline (reference sequence). V dropped 4 bases and J dropped 1 base, with 14 bases sitting between them. Here the CDR3 reads CASSTRRELSYEQYF. CDR3 coding DNA: TGTGCCAGTAGTACCCGCCGGGAGCTTTCCTACGAGCAGTACTTC.

Comment on this clone: A single base separates this from a much larger clone, so it may be a read error. This sample also contains other DNA sequences that code for the same CDR3. This chain joins TRBV7-8 and TRBJ1-2; 7 bases are a match to TRBD1. The CDR3 spans 13 residues. Trimming cost V 5 bases and J 4 bases; bases outside gene matches: 4. Germline V CDR1 and CDR2: SGHVS, FQNEAQ. The CDR3 DNA sequence: TGTGCCAGCAGCCGACAGGGCGCCTATGGCTACACCTTC. It translates to CASSRQGAYGYTF.

The J gene is TRBJ1-6, the V gene TRBV19, with 10 positions matching TRBD1. V was pared by 4 bases and J by 8 bases, with 5 bases of the junction left unmatched. CDR3 length equals 15 residues. Per the germline V gene, CDR1 is LNHDA and CDR2 is SQIVND (reference sequence). This CDR3 is CASSNRDRGYSPLHF. In DNA form, the CDR3 reads TGTGCCAGTAGTAATAGGGACAGGGGCTATTCACCCCTCCACTTT.

This chain uses TRBV6-1 with TRBJ2-3; 7 positions agree with TRBD2. This CDR3 spans 15 amino acids. V trimming: 1 base; J trimming: 5 bases; junction bases outside the gene matches: 6. CDR1 MNHNS and CDR2 SASEGT come from the germline V gene. The CDR3 sequence is CASSEVSAGVDTQYF. DNA of the CDR3: TGTGCCAGCAGTGAAGTGTCGGCGGGGGTAGATACGCAGTATTTT.

This sequence joins TRBV4-2 and TRBJ2-2; 7 positions match TRBD1. The J segment lost 6 bases and the V segment lost 3 bases, leaving 10 bases of the junction unmatched. The CDR3 contains 16 residues. The germline V gene encodes CDR1 LGHNA and CDR2 YNFKEQ. Written as DNA, the CDR3 is TGTGCCAGCAGCCACCCGAGAGGGGGCGCATCCGGGGAGCTGTTTTTT. Protein product: CASSHPRGGASGELFF.

The rearrangement joins TRBV27 to TRBJ2-7; a possible D gene is TRBD1 (6 bases). CDR3 length: 15 amino acids. Between the trimmed V and J ends, which lost 3 bases and 6 bases, there was a span of 18 bases. CDR1 and CDR2 (germline): MNHEY, SMNVEV (reference sequence). For the CDR3, the DNA is TGTGCCAGCAGTTTGGTCAGAGACCTACAGGGCGAGCAGTACTTC. Protein: CASSLVRDLQGEQYF.

The chain has TRBV5-1 and TRBJ1-2; 7 bases are shared with TRBD1. This CDR3 spans 15 amino acids. With 4 bases clipped from V and 10 bases from J, the junction kept 16 bases outside the gene matches. The germline gives CDR1 SGHRS, CDR2 YFSETQ. The CDR3 protein is CASSPEDRRWRLYTF. CDR3 sequence (DNA): TGCGCCAGCAGCCCGGAGGACAGGAGGTGGCGGCTCTACACCTTC.

V gene TRBV9 combines with J gene TRBJ1-1, with D unclear. Trimming left V 2 bases short and J 2 bases short, with 10 bases between. This CDR3 has 14 amino acids. CDR1 is SGDLS, CDR2 YYNGEE, per germline. The CDR3 here is CASSVTGSNTEAFF. CDR3 sequence (DNA): TGTGCCAGCAGCGTTACGGGGTCTAACACTGAAGCTTTCTTT.

This chain uses TRBV4-3 with TRBJ1-1; D is undetermined. This CDR3 has 16 amino acids. V was pared by 1 base and J by 8 bases, with 20 bases between. The germline V gene encodes CDR1 LGHNA and CDR2 YSLEER. CDR3 DNA sequence: TGCGCCAGCAGCCAAGTGCTGGGCGGTGGACCGGGAGAAGCTTTCTTT. This sequence encodes CASSQVLGGGPGEAFF.

This clone was seen just once. J is TRBJ1-2 and V is TRBV5-1; a weak D match, TRBD1 (6 bases). The CDR3 sequence is 13 residues long. V lost 4 bases to trimming and J lost 4 bases, with 11 bases between them. Germline V gives CDR1 SGHRS, CDR2 YFSETQ. CDR3 sequence (DNA): TGCGCCAGCAGCATAGGACAGCTCTATGGCTACACCTTC. Encoded protein: CASSIGQLYGYTF.

The chain couples TRBV15 to TRBJ2-1; D is unresolved. Per germline, CDR1 LNHNV and CDR2 YYDKDF (reference sequence). The V end was cut by 0 bases, the J end by 3 bases, with 9 bases between. This CDR3 contains 15 residues. The CDR3 here is CATSRDRLYYNEQFF. CDR3 nucleotide sequence: TGTGCCACCAGCAGAGATCGACTCTACTACAATGAGCAGTTCTTC.

CDR3 residues: CASSLGTGSNQPQHF. The CDR3 DNA reads TGTGCCAGCAGCCTAGGGACAGGGAGCAATCAGCCCCAGCATTTT. The rearrangement links TRBV5-4 to TRBJ1-5; 9 bases match TRBD1. Germline loops: CDR1 SGHNT, CDR2 YYREEE (reference sequence). Trimming removed 4 bases from V and 1 base from J; junction bases left unmatched: 3. The CDR3 runs 15 residues.

The chain uses TRBV12-3 or TRBV12-4 and TRBJ1-4, with 11 bases that match TRBD1. The V gene end was trimmed by 5 bases and the J gene end by 10 bases; junction bases not matched to a gene: 3. CDR3 length: 13 residues. The DNA of the CDR3 is TGTGCCAGCAGTAGAGGACAGGGGGCAAAACTGTTTTTT. Translated: CASSRGQGAKLFF.

This clone was observed a single time. The genes are TRBV5-6 and TRBJ2-2; 9 bases are a match to TRBD1. Trimming took 4 bases from V and 4 from J; bases not matched to a gene: 11. The CDR3 spans 17 residues. The germline V gene has CDR1 SGHDT and CDR2 YYEEEE. CDR3 nucleotides: TGTGCCAGCAGCCCCACCCTCACAGGGGGCGGCACCGGGGAGCTGTTTTTT. Its protein product is CASSPTLTGGGTGELFF.

As for this clone: This same CDR3 is encoded by further DNA sequences in the sample. The rearrangement uses TRBV4-3 and TRBJ2-7, with TRBD2 matching over 7 bases. This CDR3 is built from 14 residues. Germline CDR1 reads LGHNA; CDR2 reads YSLEER. Unmatched junction bases numbered 3, after V lost 4 bases and J lost 0 bases. Here the CDR3 reads CASSRGGSSYEQYF. The CDR3 coding sequence is TGCGCCAGCAGCCGCGGGGGTAGCTCCTACGAGCAGTACTTC.

The CDR3 reads CASSSRGVAQETQYF. The CDR3 nucleotides read TGTGCCAGCAGCTCCCGCGGGGTGGCACAAGAGACCCAGTACTTC. V and J are TRBV3-1 (or the pseudogene TRBV3-2) and TRBJ2-5; D perhaps matches TRBD2 (6 bases). Germline CDR1 is LGHDT and CDR2 is YNNKEL (reference sequence). The CDR3 runs 15 residues. V shed 5 bases and J shed 2 bases, with 15 bases lying between them.

Only a few counts were recorded for this clone. The CDR3 protein is CASSYLTGHQPQHF. The CDR3 DNA follows: TGTGCCAGCAGTTACCTGACAGGCCATCAGCCCCAGCATTTT. This rearrangement joins TRBV6-2 or TRBV6-3 to TRBJ1-5; perhaps TRBD1 as D (6 bases). V was trimmed by 2 bases and J by 5 bases, leaving 10 bases between them. Germline values: CDR1 MNHEY, CDR2 SVGEGT. The CDR3 runs to 14 residues.

The rearrangement uses TRBV7-6 and TRBJ2-7; 10 bases fit TRBD1. This CDR3 region has 17 residues. V lost 3 bases and J lost 5; bases outside the gene matches: 13. Germline CDR1 is SGHVS and CDR2 is FNYEAQ. CDR3 DNA: TGTGCCAGCAGCTTCCTCCTGGTGACAGGGGGCAAGGACGAGCAGTACTTC. Its protein product is CASSFLLVTGGKDEQYF.

This rearrangement joins TRBV6-5 to TRBJ2-5; the match to TRBD2 covers 7 bases. J lost 7 bases, V lost 6 bases, and 11 bases had no gene match. The germline V gene encodes CDR1 MNHEY and CDR2 SVGAGI. The CDR3 totals 14 residues. CDR3 sequence reads: CASRVDGRRGTQYF. The CDR3 coding sequence is TGTGCCAGCAGAGTCGACGGGAGGCGCGGGACCCAGTACTTC.

The chain joins TRBV12-3 or TRBV12-4 to TRBJ1-5, with D uncertain. The CDR3 has 12 amino acids. Trimming removed 3 bases at V and 9 bases at J, with 9 bases between. CDR3 region: CASSLQAGPQHF. In nucleotides, the CDR3 is TGTGCCAGCAGTTTGCAGGCGGGGCCCCAGCATTTT.

This chain connects TRBV6-5 to TRBJ1-5; perhaps TRBD1 as D (5 bases). The germline gives CDR1 MNHEY, CDR2 SVGAGI. V was shortened by 7 bases and J by 2 bases, with 15 bases between the two germline ends. This CDR3 is built from 15 residues. The CDR3 bases are TGTGCCAGCACTCAAAAAAGACAGCGCAATCAGCCCCAGCATTTT. Translating gives CASTQKRQRNQPQHF.